This TCR beta chain was captured by sequencing in a study of OX40 agonist ivuxolimab in advanced cancers. With respect to the entire study: Ivuxolimab was an agonistic, fully human IgG2 monoclonal antibody directed against OX40 (CD134), a costimulatory receptor. Peripheral TCRbeta sequencing was intended to test whether TCR sequence diversity was altered and clonal T-cell expansion was caused by ivuxolimab. The paper covers the monotherapy dose-escalation part of the phase I ivuxolimab trial, which included N of about 56 patients. Partial responses occurred in three dose-escalation patients: two with cutaneous melanoma and one with hepatocellular carcinoma. In the dose-escalation cohort, about four fifths of patients were male, and the mean age was approximately 60 years with a range of about 20 to 90. Among the 52 dose-escalation patients, around 20 had hepatocellular carcinoma, approximately 15 melanoma, 9 renal cell carcinoma and 9 head and neck cancer. Patients were allowed to have had prior anti-PD-1, anti-PD-L1 or anti-CTLA-4 therapy, and 40% of the dose-escalation patients had previously received checkpoint inhibitors. Intravenous ivuxolimab was administered to patients every 2 weeks at six dose levels: 0.01, 0.1, 0.3, 1.5, 3 and 10 mg/kg. Beyond this particular receptor, the publication reports: The antigen specificity of the clonally expanded peripheral T cells was not determined. Partial responders in the 0.1-3.0 mg/kg groups had among the lowest normalized peripheral clonal expansion, especially among CD8+ T cells. Low levels of normalized T-cell clonal expansion were also seen in some patients who did not respond. At doses of 0.1 to 3.0 mg/kg, clonal expansion of both CD4+ and CD8+ blood T cells was observed from baseline to week 6. After ivuxolimab, expanded clones were on average more numerous among CD8+ T cells than among CD4+ T cells.

Genomic DNA was isolated from the sorted cells so that the TCRbeta CDR3 region could be sequenced. The immunoSEQ Assay was used for sequencing of TCRbeta CDR3 regions. What TCRdb holds here is the immuneACCESS table cut down to in-frame rearrangements. Part of the clones is not present; checked against another copy, under half of the missing clones reflect an unresolved V gene, and the others are unexplained. The sample table contains 30,000 to 35,000 clones; only one count was recorded for 84% of them. The ten biggest clones cover 1.5% to 2% of the sample. The trial excluded patients who had a history of autoimmune disease or who were on systemic immunosuppression. Peripheral blood for TCR sequencing was collected from all dose cohorts at baseline, on cycle 4 day 1, and on cycle 7 day 1. The samples were taken from a phase I, first-in-human, multicenter, open-label dose-escalation trial of ivuxolimab. The trial enrolled adults with locally advanced or metastatic head and neck squamous cell, hepatocellular, melanoma or renal cell carcinoma. Before TCR sequencing, CD4+ T cells and CD8+ T cells were sorted from peripheral blood as separate populations.

CDR1 and CDR2 were assigned from the germline V gene as MDHEN and SYDVKM. From cysteine to phenylalanine, the CDR3 is 15 amino acids long. The read is trimmed to its CDR3 DNA, 45 bases read in frame from base 1. V lost 5 bases and J lost 4 bases; the stretch between them is 15 bases long. With regard to this clone: What antigen it recognizes has not been identified. Nothing much larger sits one base from this clone, and base qualities are not available.

This receptor was taken from an adult with an advanced solid tumor such as melanoma, head and neck, liver or kidney cancer. The rearrangement joined TRBV28 to TRBJ1-5; perhaps TRBD1 is the D gene, with 5 bases matching. The material was CD4+ or CD8+ T cells sorted from blood, obtained in a trial of the OX40 agonist ivuxolimab. The nucleotides are TGTGCCAGCAGTCCCTCGGGACCGATTAATCAGCCCCAGCATTTT. Its translation is CASSPSGPINQPQHF. Outside the CDR3, residues come from the reference TRBV28 and TRBJ1-5 proteins, so the full variable domain is: DVKVTQSSRYLVKRTGEKVFLECVQDMDHENMFWYRQDPGLGLRLIYFSYDVKMKEKGDIPEGYSVSREKKERFSLILESASTNQTSMYLCASSPSGPINQPQHFGDGTRLSIL.